This T cell receptor (beta chain) emerged from a study of T cell responses to AZD1222 COVID-19 vaccine. Across the study: Recipients boosted at about 4 weeks or about 12 weeks are pooled.

Sequencing was performed with immunoSEQ multiplex PCR; in TCRdb, only in-frame clones are kept and a portion is missing. The sample carries about 110,000 clones, more than 85% recorded once. Study conclusions and caveats: Among vaccine-associated CD4 TCRs, coverage spanned spike, with dominance at 160-218 and 743-854. Seropositivity was recorded at baseline in only five to seven AZD1222 recipients. Repertoires in all cases were sampled only once the peak T cell response had passed.

On this clone: What it binds is not known.

The V gene end was trimmed by 5 bases and the J gene end by 0 bases; junction bases not matched to a gene: 9. Germline CDR1 SGDLS, CDR2 YYNGEE. CDR3 length: 16 residues. The origin of this receptor is an adult in good health. V usage is TRBV9 and J usage is TRBJ2-3; 7 nucleotides agree with TRBD2. Sequenced material: peripheral blood, taken on day 0 of AZD1222 vaccination. The CDR3 is CASSLSGAPSTDTQYF. CDR3 bases: TGTGCCAGCAGTTTAAGCGGGGCCCCTAGCACAGATACGCAGTATTTT.